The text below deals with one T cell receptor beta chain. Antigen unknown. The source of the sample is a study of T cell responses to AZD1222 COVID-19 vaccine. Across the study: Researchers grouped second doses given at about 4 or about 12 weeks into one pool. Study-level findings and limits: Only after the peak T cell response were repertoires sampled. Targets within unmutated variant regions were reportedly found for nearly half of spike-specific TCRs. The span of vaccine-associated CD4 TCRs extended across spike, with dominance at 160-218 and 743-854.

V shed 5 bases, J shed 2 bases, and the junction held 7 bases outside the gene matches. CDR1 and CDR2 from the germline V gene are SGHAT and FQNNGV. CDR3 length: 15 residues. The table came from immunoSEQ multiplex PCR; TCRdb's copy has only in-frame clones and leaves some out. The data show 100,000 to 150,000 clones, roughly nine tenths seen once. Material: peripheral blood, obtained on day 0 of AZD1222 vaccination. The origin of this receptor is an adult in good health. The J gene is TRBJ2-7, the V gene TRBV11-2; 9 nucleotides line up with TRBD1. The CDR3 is CASSPRTGAPYEQYF. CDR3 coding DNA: TGTGCCAGCAGCCCACGGACAGGGGCCCCCTACGAGCAGTACTTC.